Listed here is a single T cell receptor beta chain. Its antigen is not known. Via MiXCR, TCRdb re-called the 5' RACE reads, giving one row per CDR3 protein. The data contain 350,000 to 450,000 distinct CDR3 sequences, 25% to 30% of them singletons. The germline V gene has CDR1 MNHEY and CDR2 SMNVEV (reference sequence). The CDR3 spans 14 residues. V was trimmed by 10 bases and J by 7 bases, leaving 21 bases between them. This specimen belongs to a study of T-cell memory formation after mild COVID-19. Study outcomes and limitations: CD4/CD8 balance characterized clones contracting day 15 to 85, and CD4+ skew characterized later expanders. Researchers found some responding clones in pre-infection memory, a sign that cross-reactive memory joined.

The TCR comes from an adult woman who had mild COVID-19 (a few samples of this study predate the infection). Cell type and time point are not known. The V call is TRBV27, the J call TRBJ2-3; TRBD1 or TRBD2 may be the D gene (5 bases each). The sequenced sample was PBMCs or a T cell subset sorted from them (not recorded which). For the CDR3, the DNA is TGTGCCATTACTCCAAGAGGGGAAATCAATACGCAGTATTTT. It is translated as CAITPRGEINTQYF.